This record concerns one T cell receptor (beta chain) sequence. This sample was included in a study of blood T cell repertoires in COVID-19. Across the whole study: Whether acute or convalescent, the COVID-19 samples came from the United States, Italy and Spain. PBMCs, B-cell-depleted T cells, or T cells provided the cDNA or gDNA that made up the material.

Per the study methods: Using reference gene primer amplification, nucleated cell counts were estimated. The method was immunoSEQ multiplex PCR; TCRdb's version includes in-frame clones alone and lacks a portion of them. V, J and clone size were drawn from that table, and D and trimming were deduced from the DNA. The sample includes some 130,000 clones, around 85% of them seen just once. The CDR3 extends over 15 amino acids. With 7 bases removed from V and 4 bases from J, the gap between germline ends came to 19 bases. Per germline, CDR1 MNHEY and CDR2 SMNVEV (reference sequence). The chain carries TRBV27 and TRBJ1-1, with D possibly TRBD1 on 6 matching bases. The sequencing input was peripheral blood. The clonotype originates from a woman aged 50 to 60 with acute or convalescent COVID-19. The CDR3 DNA follows: TGTGCCAGCAACCACAGGGTATCTTCGGGCACTGAAGCTTTCTTT. Encoded protein: CASNHRVSSGTEAFF.